What follows are 14 T cell receptor beta chains derived from one specimen sequenced in a study of blood T cell repertoires in COVID-19. TCRdb keeps only in-frame clones here, not all; method: immunoSEQ multiplex PCR. The sample holds roughly 170,000 clones, around 87% seen once. The sequencing sample was made of peripheral blood. All receptors come from a woman in her 70s with COVID-19, enrolled during active disease.

This sequence joins TRBV3-1 (or the pseudogene TRBV3-2) and TRBJ1-2, with D possibly TRBD1 on 5 matching bases. The CDR3 sequence is 14 residues long. V lost 3 bases and J 4 bases, leaving 12 bases between the germline ends. CDR1 and CDR2 from the germline V gene are LGHDT and YNNKEL (reference sequence). CDR3 coding DNA: TGTGCCAGCAGCCAGTGGGGCGTAGGCTATGGCTACACCTTC. This sequence encodes CASSQWGVGYGYTF.

V usage is TRBV24-1 and J usage is TRBJ2-1, with TRBD2 matching over 8 bases. The CDR3 is 17 amino acids. Germline loops: CDR1 KGHDR, CDR2 SFDVKD. The ends lost 5 bases at V and 0 bases at J; junction bases unmatched: 8. The CDR3 bases are TGTGCCACCAGTGGCACTAGCGGTATGAGCTCCTACAATGAGCAGTTCTTC. Residues: CATSGTSGMSSYNEQFF.

The chain couples TRBV3-1 (or the pseudogene TRBV3-2) to TRBJ1-1; 7 bases fit TRBD1. Losses at the gene ends were 3 bases for V and 7 bases for J; bases not matched to a gene: 5. In germline, CDR1 is LGHDT, CDR2 YNNKEL (reference sequence). The CDR3 is 13 residues long. CDR3 coding DNA: TGTGCCAGCAGCCATAGAGGGGGCGATGAAGCTTTCTTT. As protein: CASSHRGGDEAFF.

V usage is TRBV7-9 and J usage is TRBJ1-4; 10 bases agree with TRBD1. Trimming at V came to 7 bases and at J to 7 bases, leaving 9 bases not matched to a gene. The germline V gene encodes CDR1 SEHNR and CDR2 FQNEAQ (reference sequence). The CDR3 covers 15 residues. CDR3 DNA: TGTGCCAGCACCCTTATCGGGACAGGGGCTGAAAAACTGTTTTTT. It specifies CASTLIGTGAEKLFF.

The V gene is TRBV12-3 or TRBV12-4, the J gene TRBJ1-1; D gene ambiguous. This CDR3 comprises 11 residues. Trimming stripped 6 bases from V and 9 bases from J, with 11 bases between. CDR3 region: CASSIRGKAFF. The CDR3 DNA follows: TGTGCCAGCAGCATCCGGGGTAAAGCTTTCTTT.

This clone was detected only once. CDR3 sequence: CASRTRAGIDTQYF. In nucleotides, the CDR3 is TGTGCCAGCAGAACCAGAGCGGGGATTGATACGCAGTATTTT. The chain carries TRBV6-5 and TRBJ2-3, with 7 bases fitting TRBD2. Germline trimming cut 6 bases from V and 6 bases from J; bases unmatched to any gene: 9. The CDR3 totals 14 residues. Germline V gene data show CDR1 as MNHEY and CDR2 as SVGAGI.

The genes are TRBV4-2 and TRBJ2-7; 8 bases are a match to TRBD2. There are 15 residues in the CDR3. Germline assignment: CDR1 LGHNA and CDR2 YNFKEQ. Trimming took 1 base from V and 2 from J; bases not matched to a gene: 4. CDR3 bases: TGTGCCAGCAGCCAAGGTATAGCGGGGACCTACGAGCAGTACTTC. This sequence encodes CASSQGIAGTYEQYF.

The chain couples TRBV5-4 to TRBJ1-1; D unclear. CDR3 length equals 13 residues. Trimming removed 1 base at V and 5 bases at J, with 9 bases between. The germline V gene has CDR1 SGHNT and CDR2 YYREEE (reference sequence). Here the CDR3 DNA reads TGTGCCAGCAGCTTGAGAGGGCCAACTGAAGCTTTCTTT. Amino acid sequence: CASSLRGPTEAFF.

V and J are TRBV29-1 and TRBJ2-5, with 15 nucleotides matching TRBD2. The V gene end was trimmed by 5 bases and the J gene end by 4 bases; junction bases not matched to a gene: 11. This CDR3 spans 17 amino acids. The V gene's germline CDR1 is SQVTM and CDR2 ANQGSEA. The CDR3 region has the DNA TGCAGCGTTACCGACACCGGACTAGCGGGAGGGCTAGAGACCCAGTACTTC. Translation: CSVTDTGLAGGLETQYF.

The V call is TRBV11-2, the J call TRBJ2-1; D possibly corresponds to TRBD2 (6 bases). The germline gives CDR1 SGHAT, CDR2 FQNNGV. The CDR3 contains 13 residues. V shed 6 bases and J shed 8 bases, with 14 bases lying between them. DNA of the CDR3: TGTGCCAGCAGATTCAAACCGGGGGATGAGCAGTTCTTC. This gives the protein CASRFKPGDEQFF.

The chain has TRBV19 and TRBJ2-5; no reliable D call. This CDR3 is built from 15 residues. Trimming took 3 bases from V and 0 from J, leaving 11 bases between them. From germline, CDR1 is LNHDA and CDR2 SQIVND (reference sequence). This CDR3 reads CASSMGEPYQETQYF. In DNA form, the CDR3 reads TGTGCCAGTAGTATGGGCGAACCGTACCAAGAGACCCAGTACTTC.

V gene TRBV5-4 combines with J gene TRBJ1-1; 7 positions agree with TRBD1. V dropped 2 bases and J dropped 0; count of bases not matched to a gene: 4. The CDR3 spans 15 residues. Germline V CDR1 and CDR2: SGHNT, YYREEE (reference sequence). The CDR3 loop is CASSLKQGMNTEAFF. The CDR3 DNA reads as TGTGCCAGCAGCTTAAAACAGGGGATGAACACTGAAGCTTTCTTT.

The rearrangement links TRBV7-9 to TRBJ2-7, with D possibly matching TRBD2 (6 bases). Trimming shortened V by 4 bases and J by 7 bases, and 17 bases separated the two germline ends. CDR3 size: 14 residues. Germline CDR1 and CDR2: SEHNR and FQNEAQ (reference sequence). CDR3 sequence (DNA): TGTGCCAGCAGCTCTTCAGGGACTTACGCGGAGCAGTACTTC. Translation: CASSSSGTYAEQYF.

This clone was found a few times. V and J are TRBV11-3 and TRBJ2-7; tentative D call: TRBD2 (6 bases). CDR1 is SGHNT, CDR2 YENEEA, per germline. The CDR3 length is 13 residues. V was trimmed by 4 bases and J by 4 bases, leaving 11 bases between them. CDR3 nucleotides: TGTGCCAGCAGCTCACCTCGGGAGTACGAGCAGTACTTC. Amino acids: CASSSPREYEQYF.